The rows below give T cell receptor beta chains drawn from one sample of a study of regulatory T cells in long-lasting Graves disease. TCRdb redid the calling of the multiplex PCR reads with MiXCR, one entry per CDR3 protein. The data contain about 430,000 distinct CDR3 sequences, roughly a fifth of them singletons. The material sequenced was peripheral blood mononuclear cells (PBMCs), taken when the disease was refractory, from a patient treated with antithyroid drugs. These receptors were obtained from a female donor with Graves disease. The CDR3 runs from the conserved cysteine through the conserved F or W. The D gene is left open where the match is weak. Not every row has a clone size; where given, it reads once, few, many or a size class.

d_gene	abundance	v_gene	j_gene	CDR3nt	CDR3aa
TRBD2	NA	TRBV12-3/TRBV12-4	TRBJ2-1	TGTGCCAGCAGTTTGTATCCCGGCAGGCTAGCGGGAAGCTCCTACAATGAGCAGTTCTTC	CASSLYPGRLAGSSYNEQFF
NA	NA	TRBV5-1	TRBJ2-2	TGCGCCAGCAGCTTTGGACAGATTTCGGCCGGGGAGCTGTTTTTT	CASSFGQISAGELFF
NA	many	TRBV27	TRBJ2-7	TGTGCCAGCAGTTTATATGACGAGAAGGACGAGCAGTACTTC	CASSLYDEKDEQYF
NA	few	TRBV27	TRBJ1-5	TGTGCCAGCAGGGGGCCGGGGGGGAATCAGCCCCAGCATTTT	CASRGPGGNQPQHF
TRBD1	few	TRBV5-1	TRBJ2-7	TGCGCCAGCAGTTATACAGGGGGAGTTCCCTACGAGCAGTACTTC	CASSYTGGVPYEQYF
NA	NA	TRBV11-3	TRBJ1-6	TGTGCCAGCAGCCGTAACCAAAATTCACCCCTCCACTTT	CASSRNQNSPLHF
TRBD1	many	TRBV12-3/TRBV12-4	TRBJ1-5	TGTGCCAGCAGTCCCTCGAGGGGGCTGTATCAGCCCCAGCATTTT	CASSPSRGLYQPQHF
TRBD1	many	TRBV29-1	TRBJ1-1	TGCAGCGGGAGAATCGACAGGGGACGTTCTTTCTTT	CSGRIDRGRSFF
TRBD1	many	TRBV27	TRBJ1-2	TGTGCCACCCTCCGGAGGGACAGCGGGGGGTATGGCTACACCTTC	CATLRRDSGGYGYTF
TRBD1	many	TRBV6-1	TRBJ1-2	TGTGCCAGCGCCCCGGGACAGGGAAGCTATGGCTACACCTTC	CASAPGQGSYGYTF
NA	many	TRBV2	TRBJ2-7	TGTGCCAGCAGTGAACGGGTGGGGGAGCAGTACTTC	CASSERVGEQYF
NA	many	TRBV12-3/TRBV12-4	TRBJ2-7	TGTGCCAGCAGTTCCTTCAAGTCAAGGGGCTACGAGCAGTACTTC	CASSSFKSRGYEQYF
TRBD2	few	TRBV20-1	TRBJ2-7	TGCAGTGCTAGCTTGGGACTAGCGGCTTTACAGGGACTAAAGGCCGTCGACGAGCAGTACTTC	CSASLGLAALQGLKAVDEQYF
NA	few	TRBV24-1	TRBJ2-2	TGTGCCACCAGTGATTACGAGGGTACTCTTCTGAACACCGGGGAGCTGTTTTTT	CATSDYEGTLLNTGELFF
TRBD2	NA	TRBV2	TRBJ2-1	TGTGCCAGCAGTCCCCTAGCGGGAGTTTTTGATGAGCAGTTCTTC	CASSPLAGVFDEQFF
TRBD2	many	TRBV7-8	TRBJ2-7	TGTGCCAGCAGCCCCTCCTATAGGGCGGGAGCGGTCGAGCAGTACTTC	CASSPSYRAGAVEQYF
NA	NA	TRBV20-1	TRBJ2-2	TGCAGTGCTAGAGCCGGTTCCACCGGGGAGCTGTTTTTT	CSARAGSTGELFF
NA	many	TRBV7-9	TRBJ2-7	TGTGCCAGCAGCTTTATGGGTCCGGGCTACGAGCAGTACTTC	CASSFMGPGYEQYF
NA	NA	TRBV30	TRBJ1-1	TGTGCCTTCAGGGGCAGCCCTCACCTTAACACTGAAGCTTTCTTT	CAFRGSPHLNTEAFF
TRBD2	few	TRBV19	TRBJ2-5	TGTGCCAGTAGTCAGGGACTAGCGGCAGAGACCCAGTACTTC	CASSQGLAAETQYF
TRBD2	few	TRBV11-2	TRBJ2-5	TGTGCCAGCACCAGGACTAGCGGGAGTGGAGAGACCCAGTACTTC	CASTRTSGSGETQYF
NA	many	TRBV2	TRBJ2-7	TGTGCCATAAAAAGACAGAGCTACGAGCAGTACTTC	CAIKRQSYEQYF
NA	once	TRBV2	TRBJ2-7	TGTGCCAGCAGAGGGGGCCCCGGGGGTGAGCAGTACTTC	CASRGGPGGEQYF
TRBD1	NA	TRBV20-1	TRBJ2-5	TGCAGTGCTCAGGGGGCTATCGAGACCCAGTACTTC	CSAQGAIETQYF
NA	NA	TRBV19	TRBJ2-7	TGTGCCAGTAGTAAGGGACCCGAGCAGTACTTC	CASSKGPEQYF
TRBD1	NA	TRBV5-1	TRBJ1-1	TGCGCCAGCAGCACGCGACAGGGGAATGAAGCTTTCTTT	CASSTRQGNEAFF
NA	NA	TRBV28	TRBJ2-3	TGTGCCAGCAGTTTTATGATGCGGCCCTCAGATACGCAGTATTTT	CASSFMMRPSDTQYF
TRBD1	NA	TRBV18	TRBJ2-7	TGTGCCAGCTCACCAGGACAGGCCTCAAACGAGCAGTACTTC	CASSPGQASNEQYF
NA	NA	TRBV4-1	TRBJ2-6	TGCGCCAGCAGCCAAGGACCAGGGTTATCTGGGGCCAACGTCCTGACTTTC	CASSQGPGLSGANVLTF
TRBD1	NA	TRBV9	TRBJ1-6	TGTGCCAGCAGCGTAGGCCCAGGGGGCGCGGATAATTCACCCCTCCACTTT	CASSVGPGGADNSPLHF
NA	NA	TRBV5-5	TRBJ2-2	TGTGCCAGCAGCTTTGTAGTGTACGGGGAGCTGTTTTTT	CASSFVVYGELFF
TRBD2	few	TRBV29-1	TRBJ2-2	TGCAGCGGCGGGACTAGCGGGGCTACCGGGGAGCTGTTTTTT	CSGGTSGATGELFF
NA	NA	TRBV19	TRBJ2-5	TGTGCCAGTAGTATTACAGGGCGAGAGACCCAGTACTTC	CASSITGRETQYF
TRBD1	few	TRBV7-8	TRBJ1-6	TGTGCCAGCAGCTTGGACAGGGATTCACCCCTCCACTTT	CASSLDRDSPLHF
NA	NA	TRBV7-8	TRBJ1-5	TGTGCCAGCACCTTCTCCCGGGACGGAGATAGCAATCAGCCCCAGCATTTT	CASTFSRDGDSNQPQHF
NA	many	TRBV28	TRBJ2-1	TGTGCCAGCAGTACGGTGTGGGACCATCGCGGCAATGAGCAGTTCTTC	CASSTVWDHRGNEQFF
TRBD2	few	TRBV20-1	TRBJ2-5	TGCAGTGCTAAGGTAGCGGGAAAACAAGAGACCCAGTACTTC	CSAKVAGKQETQYF
NA	few	TRBV6-2/TRBV6-3	TRBJ1-5	TGTGCCAGCAAGAGGGACGGGATAAGCAATCAGCCCCAGCATTTT	CASKRDGISNQPQHF
TRBD2	NA	TRBV6-1	TRBJ2-1	TGTGCCAGCAGTACCGGGACTAGCGGGAGGGATGAGCAGTTCTTC	CASSTGTSGRDEQFF
NA	NA	TRBV3-1	TRBJ2-7	TGTGCCAGCAGCCAAGATAGGAGGGGGAGCGGGATTGAGCAGTACTTC	CASSQDRRGSGIEQYF